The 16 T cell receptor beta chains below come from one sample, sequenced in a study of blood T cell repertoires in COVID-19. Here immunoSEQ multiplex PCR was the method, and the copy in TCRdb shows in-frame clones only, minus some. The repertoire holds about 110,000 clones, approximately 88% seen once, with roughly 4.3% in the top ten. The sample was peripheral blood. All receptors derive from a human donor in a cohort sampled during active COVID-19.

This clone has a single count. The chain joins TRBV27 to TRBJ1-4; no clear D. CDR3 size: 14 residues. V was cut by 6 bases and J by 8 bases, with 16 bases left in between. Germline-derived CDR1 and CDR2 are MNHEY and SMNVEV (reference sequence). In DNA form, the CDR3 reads TGTGCCAGCAGGAATGCGGGGAAGTTCGAAAAACTGTTTTTT. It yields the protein CASRNAGKFEKLFF. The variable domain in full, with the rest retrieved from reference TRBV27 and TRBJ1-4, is EAQVTQNPRYLITVTGKKLTVTCSQNMNHEYMSWYRQDPGLGLRQIYYSMNVEVTDKGDVPEGYKVSRKEKRNFPLILESPSPNQTSLYFCASRNAGKFEKLFFGSGTQLSVL.

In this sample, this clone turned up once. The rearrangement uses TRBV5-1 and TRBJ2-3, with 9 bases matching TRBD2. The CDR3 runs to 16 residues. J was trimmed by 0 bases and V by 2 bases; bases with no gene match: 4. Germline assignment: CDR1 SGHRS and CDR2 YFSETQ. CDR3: CASSLQGLASTDTQYF. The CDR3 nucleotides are TGCGCCAGCAGCTTACAAGGACTAGCGAGCACAGATACGCAGTATTTT.

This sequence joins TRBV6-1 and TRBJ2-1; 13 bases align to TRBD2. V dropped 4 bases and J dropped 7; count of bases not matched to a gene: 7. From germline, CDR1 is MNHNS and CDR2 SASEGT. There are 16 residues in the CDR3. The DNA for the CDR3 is TGTGCCAGCAGTGGACCGGGACTAGCGGGGAGGAATGAGCAGTTCTTC. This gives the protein CASSGPGLAGRNEQFF.

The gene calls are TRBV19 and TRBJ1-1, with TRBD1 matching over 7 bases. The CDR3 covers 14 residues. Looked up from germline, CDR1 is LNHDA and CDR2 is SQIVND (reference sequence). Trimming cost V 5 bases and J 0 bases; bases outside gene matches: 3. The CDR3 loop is CASSSQGVNTEAFF. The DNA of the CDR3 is TGTGCCAGTAGTTCCCAGGGGGTGAACACTGAAGCTTTCTTT. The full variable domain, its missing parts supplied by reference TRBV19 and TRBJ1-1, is DGGITQSPKYLFRKEGQNVTLSCEQNLNHDAMYWYRQDPGQGLRLIYYSQIVNDFQKGDIAEGYSVSREKKESFPLTVTSAQKNPTAFYLCASSSQGVNTEAFFGQGTRLTVV.

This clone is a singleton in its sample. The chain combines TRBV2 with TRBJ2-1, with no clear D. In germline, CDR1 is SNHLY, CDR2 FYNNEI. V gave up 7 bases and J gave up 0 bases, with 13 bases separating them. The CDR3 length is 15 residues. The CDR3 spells CASNLGSISYNEQFF. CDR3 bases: TGTGCCAGCAACCTCGGTTCAATCTCCTACAATGAGCAGTTCTTC.

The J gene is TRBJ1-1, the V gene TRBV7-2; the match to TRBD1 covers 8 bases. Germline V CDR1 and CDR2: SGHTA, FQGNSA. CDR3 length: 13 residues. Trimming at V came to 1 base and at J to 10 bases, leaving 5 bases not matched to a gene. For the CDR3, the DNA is TGTGCCAGCAGCTTAGTAGCAGGGGGCGGAGCTTTCTTT. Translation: CASSLVAGGGAFF. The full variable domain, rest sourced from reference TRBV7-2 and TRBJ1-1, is GAGVSQSPSNKVTEKGKDVELRCDPISGHTALYWYRQSLGQGLEFLIYFQGNSAPDKSGLPSDRFSAERTGGSVSTLTIQRTQQEDSAVYLCASSLVAGGGAFFGQGTRLTVV.

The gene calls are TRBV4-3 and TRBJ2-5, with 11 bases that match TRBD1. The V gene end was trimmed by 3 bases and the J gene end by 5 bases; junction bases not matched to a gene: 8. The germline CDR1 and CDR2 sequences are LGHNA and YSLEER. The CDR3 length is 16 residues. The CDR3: CASSQRGQGAGETQYF. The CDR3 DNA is TGCGCCAGCAGCCAGAGAGGACAGGGGGCCGGGGAGACCCAGTACTTC.

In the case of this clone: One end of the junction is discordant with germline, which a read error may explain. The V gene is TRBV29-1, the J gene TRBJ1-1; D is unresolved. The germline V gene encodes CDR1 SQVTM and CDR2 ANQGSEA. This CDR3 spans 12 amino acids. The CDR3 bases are TGCAGCGTTGAAGAGGTTTTCGGCGGGGTACTCTTT. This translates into CSVEEVFGGVLF.

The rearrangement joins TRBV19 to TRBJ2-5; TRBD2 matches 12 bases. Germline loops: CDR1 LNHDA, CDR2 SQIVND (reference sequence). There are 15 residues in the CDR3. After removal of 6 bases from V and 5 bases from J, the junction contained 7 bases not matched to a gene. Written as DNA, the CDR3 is TGTGCCAGTAGCCCGACTAGCGGGAGATTGGAGACCCAGTACTTC. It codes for CASSPTSGRLETQYF.

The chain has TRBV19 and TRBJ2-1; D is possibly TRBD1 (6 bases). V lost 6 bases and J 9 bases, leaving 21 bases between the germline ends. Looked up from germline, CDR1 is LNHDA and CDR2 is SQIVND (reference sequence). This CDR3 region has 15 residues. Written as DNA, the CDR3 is TGTGCCAGTAGCTTGACCTGGGACACGGTGGGTGAGCAGTTCTTC. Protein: CASSLTWDTVGEQFF.

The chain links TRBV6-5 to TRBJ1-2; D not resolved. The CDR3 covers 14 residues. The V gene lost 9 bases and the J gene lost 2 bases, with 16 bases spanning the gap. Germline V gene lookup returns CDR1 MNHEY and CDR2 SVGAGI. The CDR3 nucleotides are TGTGCCAGTTCCTCCGGGATTAGCAACTATGGCTACACCTTC. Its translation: CASSSGISNYGYTF.

CDR3 sequence reads: CASSQDRGGTAFNSPLHF. For the CDR3, the DNA is TGCGCCAGCAGCCAAGATAGGGGGGGGACGGCTTTTAATTCACCCCTCCACTTT. The rearrangement joins TRBV4-3 to TRBJ1-6, with a weak D call TRBD1 (6 bases). The CDR3 is made up of 18 amino acids. CDR1 is LGHNA and CDR2 is YSLEER in the germline V gene. The germline V and J ends were trimmed by 0 bases and 6 bases, with 18 bases remaining between them.

The CDR3 loop reads CAWSTHRTSGISYNEQFF. CDR3 in DNA: TGTGCCTGGAGTACTCATCGGACTAGCGGGATCTCCTACAATGAGCAGTTCTTC. The gene calls are TRBV30 and TRBJ2-1, with TRBD2 matching over 12 bases. In germline, CDR1 is GTSNPN, CDR2 SVGIG (reference sequence). Trimming removed 2 bases from V and 0 bases from J; junction bases left unmatched: 8. This CDR3 is built from 18 residues.

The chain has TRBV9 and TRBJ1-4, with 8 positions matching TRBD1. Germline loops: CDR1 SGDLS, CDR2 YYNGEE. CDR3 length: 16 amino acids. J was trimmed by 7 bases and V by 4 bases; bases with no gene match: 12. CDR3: CASSPRTLTGGEKLFF. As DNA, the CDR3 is TGTGCCAGCAGCCCCCGCACTCTAACAGGGGGTGAAAAACTGTTTTTT.

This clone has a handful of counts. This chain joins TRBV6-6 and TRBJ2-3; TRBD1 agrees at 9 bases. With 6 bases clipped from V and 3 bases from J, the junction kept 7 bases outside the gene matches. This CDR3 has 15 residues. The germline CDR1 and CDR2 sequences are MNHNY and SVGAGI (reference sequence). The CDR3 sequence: CASSRGQGLTDTQYF. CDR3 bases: TGTGCCAGCAGCCGTGGACAGGGGTTGACAGATACGCAGTATTTT.

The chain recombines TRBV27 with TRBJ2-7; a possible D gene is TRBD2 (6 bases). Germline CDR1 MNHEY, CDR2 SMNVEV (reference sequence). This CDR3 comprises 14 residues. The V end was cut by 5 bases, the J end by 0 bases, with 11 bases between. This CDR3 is CASSPGTHSYEQYF. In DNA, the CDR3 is TGTGCCAGCAGTCCCGGGACTCACTCCTACGAGCAGTACTTC.